This T cell receptor beta chain originates from a study of cytomegalovirus exposure and HLA in healthy donors. Points from the study as a whole: Later analysis placed DRB1 highest and HLA-C lowest in TCR association rates, which differed by HLA locus.

Concerning this clone itself: Antigen unknown.

V was pared by 3 bases and J by 2 bases, with 3 bases of the junction left unmatched. The CDR3 is 15 residues long. Germline CDR1 SGHRS, CDR2 YFSETQ. It was with 60 Vbeta and 13 Jbeta primers that the PCR ran. Data came from immunoSEQ multiplex PCR; TCRdb stores just in-frame clones and leaves some out. This sample carries approximately 170,000 clones, 70% to 80% of them seen once, and the ten largest clones take about 2.3%. The V and J genes are TRBV5-1 and TRBJ2-5; 11 nucleotides align to TRBD2. The receptor's source is a woman aged 50 to 60 in good health and CMV-seronegative. Material for sequencing was PBMCs. In DNA, the CDR3 is TGCGCCAGCAGCTCGACTAGCGGGATTCAAGAGACCCAGTACTTC. Translated, it gives CASSSTSGIQETQYF. The variable domain in full, completed from reference TRBV5-1 and TRBJ2-5, reads KAGVTQTPRYLIKTRGQQVTLSCSPISGHRSVSWYQQTPGQGLQFLFEYFSETQRNKGNFPGRFSGRQFSNSRSEMNVSTLELGDSALYLCASSSTSGIQETQYFGPGTRLLVL.